In its sample, the clone carrying this T cell receptor (beta chain) was seen once. Antigen: not known. The data were taken from a study of cytomegalovirus exposure and HLA in healthy donors. Study results and caveats: According to the study, some 160 TCR beta chains were cytomegalovirus-associated. Most TCR sequences were uncommon, yet certain public TCRs appeared in many donors.

PCR employed 60 Vbeta and 13 Jbeta primers. Generated by immunoSEQ multiplex PCR, the TCRdb table keeps only in-frame clones and is missing some. The repertoire holds more than 110,000 clones, 80% seen once, with about 2.2% in the top ten. The CDR3 sequence is 15 residues long. V lost 7 bases to trimming and J lost 0 bases, with 15 bases between them. The germline gives CDR1 SNHLY, CDR2 FYNNEI. This sequence joins TRBV2 and TRBJ1-1, with D possibly matching TRBD1 (6 bases). The TCR comes from a man aged 30 to 39 in good health and CMV-seronegative. Sequenced input: PBMCs. The CDR3 nucleotides are TGTGCCAGCAATTGGGGGCTGGGAATGAACACTGAAGCTTTCTTT. It encodes CASNWGLGMNTEAFF.